Below, 21 T cell receptor beta chains from the same sample are listed, as sequenced in a study of blood T cell repertoires in COVID-19. Measured with immunoSEQ multiplex PCR; TCRdb has only the in-frame clones, and not every one. The sample includes around 99,000 clones, around 80% of them seen just once. The material sequenced was peripheral blood. These receptors originate from a woman older than 75 with active or convalescent COVID-19.

The chain employs TRBV28 and TRBJ1-2; 7 nucleotides align to TRBD1. Germline V lookup: CDR1 MDHEN, CDR2 SYDVKM. This CDR3 comprises 13 residues. V was clipped by 1 base and J by 8 bases; unmatched bases: 4. Here the CDR3 DNA reads TGTGCCAGCAGTTTATCGGGAGGGGGCGGCTACACCTTC. This sequence encodes CASSLSGGGGYTF.

The rearrangement joins TRBV9 to TRBJ1-5; D call uncertain. The ends were cut back, 4 bases at V and 2 bases at J, with 10 bases in the middle. The germline V gene has CDR1 SGDLS and CDR2 YYNGEE. The CDR3 contains 14 residues. CDR3 nucleotide sequence: TGTGCCAGCAGCCCTGACGGGGGCAATCAGCCCCAGCATTTT. This sequence encodes CASSPDGGNQPQHF. The entire variable domain, with the rest obtained from reference TRBV9 and TRBJ1-5, is as follows: DSGVTQTPKHLITATGQRVTLRCSPRSGDLSVYWYQQSLDQGLQFLIQYYNGEERAKGNILERFSAQQFPDLHSELNLSSLELGDSALYFCASSPDGGNQPQHFGDGTRLSIL.

The J gene is TRBJ2-3, the V gene TRBV20-1; unclear D gene. The CDR3 has 16 amino acids. Germline V gene data show CDR1 as DFQATT and CDR2 as SNEGSKA (reference sequence). Trimming stripped 3 bases from V and 0 bases from J, with 16 bases between. The CDR3 DNA is TGCAGTGCTAGTCATCGGGTAGCAACTAGCACAGATACGCAGTATTTT. Translated, it gives CSASHRVATSTDTQYF.

The V and J genes are TRBV19 and TRBJ1-2; no reliable D call. The CDR3 is made up of 14 amino acids. V lost 7 bases and J 4 bases, leaving 16 bases between the germline ends. The V gene's germline CDR1 is LNHDA and CDR2 SQIVND (reference sequence). This CDR3 reads CASMAANLGYGYTF. CDR3 in DNA: TGTGCCAGTATGGCGGCGAACCTGGGCTATGGCTACACCTTC.

This chain uses TRBV5-4 with TRBJ2-7; tentatively, D is TRBD2 (6 bases). Trimming pared 7 bases from V and 1 base from J, leaving 12 bases between. This CDR3 has 13 residues. In germline, CDR1 is SGHNT, CDR2 YYREEE (reference sequence). DNA of the CDR3: TGTGCCAGCCAGGACTACCAATCCTACGAGCAGTACTTC. It yields the protein CASQDYQSYEQYF.

As regards this clone: The sample holds other DNA sequences that translate to the same CDR3. J is TRBJ2-7 and V is TRBV28, with D possibly being TRBD1 (6 bases). The V gene lost 4 bases and the J gene lost 2 bases, with 12 bases spanning the gap. Per the germline V gene, CDR1 is MDHEN and CDR2 is SYDVKM. The CDR3 runs 14 residues. CDR3 sequence reads: CASSSGQPPYEQYF. In DNA form, the CDR3 reads TGTGCCAGCAGTTCCGGACAGCCACCCTACGAGCAGTACTTC.

This rearrangement joins TRBV18 to TRBJ2-7; D remains ambiguous. The V end was cut by 6 bases, the J end by 6 bases, with 15 bases between. The CDR3 consists of 13 residues. CDR1 is KGHSH and CDR2 is LQKENI in the germline V gene. The CDR3 region is CASSPRAASEQYF. For the CDR3, the DNA is TGTGCCAGCTCCCCCCGTGCGGCTAGCGAGCAGTACTTC.

This chain links TRBV12-3 or TRBV12-4 with TRBJ2-5; the D gene is possibly TRBD1 (7 bases). This CDR3 has 12 residues. The ends were cut back, 2 bases at V and 7 bases at J, with 8 bases in the middle. CDR3: CASSLQGGTQYF. The CDR3 bases are TGTGCCAGCAGTTTACAGGGGGGGACCCAGTACTTC.

Comments on this clone: Distinct nucleotide sequences in the sample also encode this CDR3. The V gene is TRBV6-5, the J gene TRBJ2-3, with D unclear. In germline, CDR1 is MNHEY, CDR2 SVGAGI. CDR3 length: 12 residues. Trimming stripped 4 bases from V and 6 bases from J, with 8 bases between. The CDR3: CASSSTADTQYF. The CDR3 nucleotides read TGTGCCAGCAGTTCGACTGCCGATACGCAGTATTTT.

The V and J genes are TRBV6-6 and TRBJ1-5, with a tentative D call TRBD1 (5 bases). This CDR3 is 16 amino acids long. V lost 0 bases and J lost 2, with 11 bases in between. The germline V gene has CDR1 MNHNY and CDR2 SVGAGI (reference sequence). The CDR3 sequence is CASSYSLGRGNQPQHF. DNA of the CDR3: TGTGCCAGCAGTTACTCTCTGGGCAGGGGCAATCAGCCCCAGCATTTT.

The chain is built from TRBV18 and TRBJ1-1; D unresolved. V was shortened by 3 bases and J by 1 base, with 3 bases between the two germline ends. Per germline, CDR1 KGHSH and CDR2 LQKENI. The CDR3 loop spans 12 amino acids. The CDR3 reads CASSPQNTEAFF. CDR3 nucleotide sequence: TGTGCCAGCTCACCCCAGAACACTGAAGCTTTCTTT.

The V and J genes are TRBV5-1 and TRBJ2-3, with TRBD2 as a possible D gene (6 bases). V shed 2 bases and J shed 5 bases, with 27 bases lying between them. The CDR3 consists of 19 residues. Germline CDR1 SGHRS, CDR2 YFSETQ. The DNA for the CDR3 is TGCGCCAGCAGCTTTTTTCGGCCTTCGACTAGTGTGGGGGGAGATACGCAGTATTTT. Its protein product is CASSFFRPSTSVGGDTQYF.

The J gene is TRBJ2-1, the V gene TRBV7-3; TRBD2 matches 8 bases. In germline, CDR1 is SGHTA, CDR2 FQGTGA. Trimming removed 5 bases from V and 4 bases from J; junction bases left unmatched: 1. The CDR3 is made up of 13 amino acids. CDR3 sequence reads: CASSASGYNEQFF. The CDR3 coding sequence is TGTGCCAGCAGCGCTAGCGGGTACAATGAGCAGTTCTTC.

The genes are TRBV13 and TRBJ2-5, with TRBD2 matching over 10 bases. Trimming removed 7 bases from V and 5 bases from J; junction bases left unmatched: 7. The CDR3 runs 14 residues. Germline CDR1 reads PRHDT; CDR2 reads FYEKMQ (reference sequence). The CDR3 loop reads CASTSGRAGETQYF. CDR3 coding DNA: TGTGCCAGCACCAGCGGGAGGGCCGGGGAGACCCAGTACTTC.

J is TRBJ1-5 and V is TRBV6-1; D is unresolved. Germline CDR1 is MNHNS and CDR2 is SASEGT. V lost 2 bases and J 9 bases, leaving 5 bases between the germline ends. CDR3 size: 11 residues. CDR3 loop: CASSETGPQHF. The CDR3 coding sequence is TGTGCCAGCAGTGAAACTGGGCCCCAGCATTTT.

This sequence joins TRBV18 and TRBJ1-4; D unresolved. There are 15 residues in the CDR3. The germline V gene has CDR1 KGHSH and CDR2 LQKENI. V was cut by 3 bases and J by 3 bases, with 11 bases left in between. The CDR3 nucleotides are TGTGCCAGCTCACCCGTGGGTGGGCCTAATGAAAAACTGTTTTTT. Residues: CASSPVGGPNEKLFF. Filled out from reference TRBV18 and TRBJ1-4, the complete variable domain reads NAGVMQNPRHLVRRRGQEARLRCSPMKGHSHVYWYRQLPEEGLKFMVYLQKENIIDESGMPKERFSAEFPKEGPSILRIQQVVRGDSAAYFCASSPVGGPNEKLFFGSGTQLSVL.

The genes are TRBV7-9 and TRBJ2-1; D perhaps matches TRBD1 (5 bases). V lost 5 bases and J 5 bases, leaving 22 bases between the germline ends. In germline, CDR1 is SEHNR, CDR2 FQNEAQ (reference sequence). This CDR3 contains 17 residues. The CDR3 reads CASSPLKGKRGNNEQFF. CDR3 in DNA: TGTGCCAGCAGCCCCTTAAAGGGGAAAAGAGGAAACAATGAGCAGTTCTTC.

This clone was counted only a few times. This chain links TRBV25-1 with TRBJ2-1; 8 nucleotides agree with TRBD2. Germline trimming cut 2 bases from V and 1 base from J; bases unmatched to any gene: 4. Per germline, CDR1 MGHDK and CDR2 SYGVNS. The length of the CDR3 is 16 residues. The chain's CDR3 is CASSEDGRGSYNEQFF. The CDR3 coding sequence is TGTGCCAGCAGTGAAGACGGGAGGGGGTCCTACAATGAGCAGTTCTTC.

The rearrangement uses TRBV4-2 and TRBJ2-1; possibly TRBD2 for D (6 bases). Germline CDR1 is LGHNA and CDR2 is YNFKEQ. V was cut by 1 base and J by 6 bases, with 13 bases left in between. The CDR3 totals 15 residues. CDR3 DNA sequence: TGTGCCAGCAGCCAAGGAGTAGCGGCCGCCAATGAGCAGTTCTTC. This codes for CASSQGVAAANEQFF.

V and J are TRBV24-1 and TRBJ2-1; 13 positions match TRBD2. From germline, CDR1 is KGHDR and CDR2 SFDVKD. The CDR3 is made up of 19 amino acids. V lost 1 base and J lost 7; bases outside the gene matches: 12. The CDR3 region has the DNA TGTGCCACCAGTGATTTTGGGCCAACTAGCGGGAGGGCCGGGAATGAGCAGTTCTTC. Protein: CATSDFGPTSGRAGNEQFF.

V gene TRBV19 combines with J gene TRBJ1-3; D possibly corresponds to TRBD1 (6 bases). Per germline, CDR1 LNHDA and CDR2 SQIVND (reference sequence). V was clipped by 6 bases and J by 0 bases, with 12 bases between them. The CDR3 sequence is 15 residues long. The chain's CDR3 is CASSFLDSSGNTIYF. CDR3 bases: TGTGCCAGTAGCTTTCTGGACAGCTCTGGAAACACCATATATTTT. The entire variable domain, with the rest obtained from reference TRBV19 and TRBJ1-3, is as follows: DGGITQSPKYLFRKEGQNVTLSCEQNLNHDAMYWYRQDPGQGLRLIYYSQIVNDFQKGDIAEGYSVSREKKESFPLTVTSAQKNPTAFYLCASSFLDSSGNTIYFGEGSWLTVV.